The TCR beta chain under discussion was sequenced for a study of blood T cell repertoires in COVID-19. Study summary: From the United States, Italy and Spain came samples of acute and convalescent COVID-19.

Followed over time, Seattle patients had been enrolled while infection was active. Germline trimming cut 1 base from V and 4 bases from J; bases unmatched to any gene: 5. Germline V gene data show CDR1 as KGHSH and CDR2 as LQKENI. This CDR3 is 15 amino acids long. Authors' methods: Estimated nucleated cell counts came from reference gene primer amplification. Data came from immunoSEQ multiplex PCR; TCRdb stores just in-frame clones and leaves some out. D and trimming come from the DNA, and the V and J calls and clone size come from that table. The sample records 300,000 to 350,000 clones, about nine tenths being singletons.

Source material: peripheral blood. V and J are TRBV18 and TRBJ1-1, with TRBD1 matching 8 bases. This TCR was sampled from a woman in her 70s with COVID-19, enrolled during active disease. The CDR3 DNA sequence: TGTGCCAGCTCACCACTGGGACAGGAGGGCACTGAAGCTTTCTTT. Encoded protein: CASSPLGQEGTEAFF.